The present T cell receptor beta chain was sequenced within a study of PD-L1 blockade in urothelial cancer. The method was immunoSEQ multiplex PCR; TCRdb's version includes in-frame clones alone and lacks a portion of them. Among 70,000 to 100,000 clones, 84% were seen once, and the ten largest hold approximately 2.1%. The length of the CDR3 is 12 residues. Time point reported: pretreatment peripheral blood. The genes are TRBV12-2 and TRBJ2-2; the D call of TRBD1 is as the table states it, not checked on the DNA. TRBV12-2 is classified as a pseudogene. The clonotype comes from a man between 60 and 75 years old with urothelial cancer. This material consisted of PBMCs, taken around atezolizumab (anti-PD-L1) treatment. The CDR3 here is CASLHFTGELFF. The CDR3 DNA reads as TGTGCAAGTCTCCATTTCACCGGGGAGCTGTTTTTT.